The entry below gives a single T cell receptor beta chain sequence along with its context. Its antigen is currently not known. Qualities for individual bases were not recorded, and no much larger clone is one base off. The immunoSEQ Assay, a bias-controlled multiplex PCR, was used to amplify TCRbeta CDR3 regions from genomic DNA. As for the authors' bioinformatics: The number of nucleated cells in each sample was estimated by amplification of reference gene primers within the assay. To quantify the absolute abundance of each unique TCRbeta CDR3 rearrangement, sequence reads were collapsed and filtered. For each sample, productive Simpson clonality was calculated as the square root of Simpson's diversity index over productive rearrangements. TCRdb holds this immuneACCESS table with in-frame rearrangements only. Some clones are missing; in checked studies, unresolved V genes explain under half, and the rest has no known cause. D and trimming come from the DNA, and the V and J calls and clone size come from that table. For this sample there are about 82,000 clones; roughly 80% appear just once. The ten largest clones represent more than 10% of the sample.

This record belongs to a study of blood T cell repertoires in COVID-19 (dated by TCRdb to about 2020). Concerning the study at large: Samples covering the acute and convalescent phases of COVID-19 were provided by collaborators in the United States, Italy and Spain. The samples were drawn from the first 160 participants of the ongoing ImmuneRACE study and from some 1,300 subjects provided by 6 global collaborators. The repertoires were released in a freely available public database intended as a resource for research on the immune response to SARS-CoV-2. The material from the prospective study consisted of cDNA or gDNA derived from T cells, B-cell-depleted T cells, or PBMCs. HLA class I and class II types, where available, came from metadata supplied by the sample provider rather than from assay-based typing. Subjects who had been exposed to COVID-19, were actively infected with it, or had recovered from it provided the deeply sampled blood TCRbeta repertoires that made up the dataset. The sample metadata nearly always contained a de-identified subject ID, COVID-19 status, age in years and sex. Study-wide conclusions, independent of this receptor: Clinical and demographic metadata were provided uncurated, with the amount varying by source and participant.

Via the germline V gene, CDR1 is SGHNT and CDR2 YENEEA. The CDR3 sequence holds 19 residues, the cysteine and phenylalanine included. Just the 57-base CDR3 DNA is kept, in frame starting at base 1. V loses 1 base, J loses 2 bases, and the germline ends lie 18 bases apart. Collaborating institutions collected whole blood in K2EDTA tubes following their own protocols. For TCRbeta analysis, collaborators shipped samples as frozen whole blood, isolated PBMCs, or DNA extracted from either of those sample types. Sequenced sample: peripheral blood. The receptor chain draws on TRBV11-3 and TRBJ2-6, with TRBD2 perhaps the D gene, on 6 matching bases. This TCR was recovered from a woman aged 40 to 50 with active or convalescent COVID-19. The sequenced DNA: TGTGCCAGCAGCTTAGCTGCGGGGATGCTGGTTACTGGGGCCAACGTCCTGACTTTC. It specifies CASSLAAGMLVTGANVLTF. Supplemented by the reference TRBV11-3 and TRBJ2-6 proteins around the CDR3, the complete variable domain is EAGVVQSPRYKIIEKKQPVAFWCNPISGHNTLYWYLQNLGQGPELLIRYENEEAVDDSQLPKDRFSAERLKGVDSTLKIQPAELGDSAVYLCASSLAAGMLVTGANVLTFGAGSRLTVL.